What follows are 4 T cell receptor beta chains derived from one specimen sequenced in a study of OX40 agonist ivuxolimab in advanced cancers. Produced via immunoSEQ multiplex PCR; TCRdb's table is partial and in-frame only. The table has about 42,000 clones, roughly 77% seen once. The sequenced sample was CD4+ or CD8+ T cells sorted from blood, obtained in a trial of the OX40 agonist ivuxolimab. These receptors came from an adult with an advanced solid tumor such as melanoma, head and neck, liver or kidney cancer.

Here the CDR3 reads CATSRGPGREKLFF. The DNA for the CDR3 is TGTGCCACCAGCAGAGGGCCAGGGAGGGAAAAACTGTTTTTT. The chain is built from TRBV15 and TRBJ1-4; D perhaps matches TRBD1 (5 bases). V gave up 1 base and J gave up 8 bases, with 11 bases separating them. Germline lookup yields CDR1 LNHNV and CDR2 YYDKDF (reference sequence). This CDR3 is built from 14 residues.

V usage is TRBV7-8 and J usage is TRBJ1-6, with D uncertain. Per germline, CDR1 SGHVS and CDR2 FQNEAQ. The V gene lost 1 base and the J gene lost 9 bases, with 7 bases spanning the gap. This CDR3 spans 13 amino acids. CDR3 nucleotides: TGTGCCAGCAGCTTAGATGGGAGTTCACCCCTCCACTTT. It translates to CASSLDGSSPLHF.

In regard to this clone: The junction shows a germline mismatch at one end, possibly a read error. This chain joins TRBV7-2 and TRBJ2-3; no firm D call. CDR1 and CDR2 from the germline V gene are SGHTA and FQGNSA. This CDR3 has 12 residues. The CDR3 DNA is TGTGCCAGCGGCTTCGGTGGGGATACGCAGTATTTT. This sequence encodes CASGFGGDTQYF.

The genes are TRBV18 and TRBJ1-2; 9 nucleotides match TRBD1. Per the germline V gene, CDR1 is KGHSH and CDR2 is LQKENI. The CDR3 is made up of 15 amino acids. V lost 3 bases to trimming and J lost 3 bases; unmatched junction nucleotides: 5. The CDR3 sequence is CASSPPRTGDYGYTF. The CDR3 DNA sequence: TGTGCCAGCTCACCCCCCAGGACAGGGGACTATGGCTACACCTTC. Full variable domain (outside the CDR3, taken from reference TRBV18 and TRBJ1-2): NAGVMQNPRHLVRRRGQEARLRCSPMKGHSHVYWYRQLPEEGLKFMVYLQKENIIDESGMPKERFSAEFPKEGPSILRIQQVVRGDSAAYFCASSPPRTGDYGYTFGSGTRLTVV.